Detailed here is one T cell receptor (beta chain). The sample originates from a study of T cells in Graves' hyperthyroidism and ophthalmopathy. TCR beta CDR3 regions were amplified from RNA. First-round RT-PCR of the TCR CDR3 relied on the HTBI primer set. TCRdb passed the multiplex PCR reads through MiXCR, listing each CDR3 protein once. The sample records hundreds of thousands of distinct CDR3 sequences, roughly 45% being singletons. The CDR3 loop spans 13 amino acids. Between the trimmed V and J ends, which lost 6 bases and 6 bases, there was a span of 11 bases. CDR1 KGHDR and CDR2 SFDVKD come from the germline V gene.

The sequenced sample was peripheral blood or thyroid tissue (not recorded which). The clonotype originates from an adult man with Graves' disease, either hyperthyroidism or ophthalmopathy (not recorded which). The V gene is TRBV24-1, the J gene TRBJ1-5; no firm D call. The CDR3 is CATSYGGSQPQHF. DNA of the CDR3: TGTGCCACCAGTTACGGTGGGTCTCAGCCCCAGCATTTT.